The rows below give T cell receptor beta chains drawn from one sample of a study of blood T cells in healthy people across ages. TCRdb re-derived calls from the 5' RACE reads in MiXCR, one entry per CDR3 protein. The sample lists about 1.8 million distinct CDR3 sequences, 49% occurring once. The specimen sequenced was blood. These receptors originate from a woman aged 40 to 50 in good health. Both conserved end residues are part of each CDR3. The D gene is left open where the match is weak. Clone size is given for some rows only: seen once, a few or many times, or a class if the clone is expanded.

V	J	size	D	CDR3	DNA
TRBV7-2	TRBJ2-3	.	.	CASSLVGIPGTDTQYF	TGTGCCAGCAGCTTAGTAGGGATCCCTGGCACAGATACGCAGTATTTT
TRBV7-2	TRBJ2-5	.	TRBD2	CASSKTSGGQETQYF	TGTGCCAGCAGCAAGACTAGCGGGGGCCAAGAGACCCAGTACTTC
TRBV6-5	TRBJ2-3	.	.	CATGGQQGVNTQYF	TGTGCCACCGGGGGACAGCAGGGGGTAAATACGCAGTATTTT
TRBV11-2	TRBJ2-5	.	.	CASSLDRMKETQYF	TGTGCCAGCAGCTTAGACAGGATGAAAGAGACCCAGTACTTC
TRBV7-2	TRBJ2-5	.	.	CASSPDSNQEAQYF	TGTGCCAGCAGCCCGGACTCGAACCAAGAGGCCCAGTACTTC
TRBV5-1	TRBJ2-5	.	TRBD2	CASSLALGLAGGALQETQYF	TGCGCCAGCAGCTTGGCCTTGGGACTAGCGGGGGGAGCCCTACAAGAGACCCAGTACTTC
TRBV7-2	TRBJ1-5	.	.	CASTDRPAQGQPQHF	TGTGCCAGCACCGACAGGCCCGCACAGGGTCAGCCCCAGCATTTT
TRBV4-2	TRBJ2-7	few	TRBD1	CASSHLPGQGTHEQYF	TGTGCCAGCAGCCATTTGCCGGGACAGGGGACGCACGAGCAGTACTTC
TRBV29-1	TRBJ2-1	few	.	CSTGTGWRNEQFF	TGCAGCACCGGGACTGGCTGGCGGAATGAGCAGTTCTTC
TRBV7-2	TRBJ2-3	few	.	CASSSPRQRTSTDTQYF	TGTGCCAGCAGCTCCCCACGACAGCGGACTAGCACAGATACGCAGTATTTT
TRBV5-1	TRBJ2-7	.	TRBD1	CASSGGQGHYNEQYF	TGCGCCAGCAGCGGTGGACAGGGTCATTACAATGAGCAGTACTTC
TRBV10-3	TRBJ1-1	.	.	CAISDANGGTEAFF	TGTGCCATCAGTGACGCTAACGGGGGGACTGAAGCTTTCTTT
TRBV29-1	TRBJ2-3	few	TRBD2	CSVKRGASTDTQYF	TGCAGCGTCAAGCGGGGAGCTAGCACAGATACGCAGTATTTT
TRBV7-8	TRBJ2-7	many	TRBD2	CASSWGGSSYEQYF	TGCGCCAGCAGCTGGGGCGGGAGCTCCTACGAGCAGTACTTC
TRBV29-1	TRBJ2-7	few	.	CSAQGRSFYEQYF	TGCAGCGCCCAAGGACGTAGTTTTTACGAGCAGTACTTC
TRBV29-1	TRBJ1-2	few	.	CSVGVPYGYTF	TGCAGCGTTGGGGTCCCGTATGGCTACACCTTC
TRBV18	TRBJ2-1	.	.	CASSPTGVSSYNEQFF	TGTGCCAGCTCACCAACGGGGGTCAGCTCCTACAATGAGCAGTTCTTC
TRBV5-1	TRBJ2-1	.	TRBD2	CASSSKPLAGAYNEQFF	TGCGCCAGCAGCTCCAAACCCCTAGCGGGGGCCTACAATGAGCAGTTCTTC
TRBV20-1	TRBJ2-1	few	.	CSGTVQGVYNEQFF	TGCAGTGGCACTGTACAGGGAGTATACAATGAGCAGTTCTTC
TRBV6-6	TRBJ2-3	few	TRBD2	CASSTQAGVSTDTQYF	TGTGCCAGCAGCACTCAAGCGGGGGTTAGCACAGATACGCAGTATTTT
TRBV6-5	TRBJ2-7	.	TRBD2	CASSQGLAGGGEQYF	TGTGCCAGCAGTCAGGGACTAGCGGGAGGAGGCGAGCAGTACTTC
TRBV20-1	TRBJ2-5	.	.	CSALEGMETQYF	TGCAGTGCCTTAGAGGGGATGGAGACCCAGTACTTC
TRBV10-3	TRBJ2-7	few	TRBD1	CAISAERTGISYEQYF	TGTGCCATCAGTGCCGAGCGGACAGGGATATCCTACGAGCAGTACTTC
TRBV7-2	TRBJ2-5	few	.	CASSLLSSLQETQYF	TGTGCCAGCAGCTTATTGTCGAGTTTACAAGAGACCCAGTACTTC
TRBV5-1	TRBJ1-6	few	TRBD1	CASSLRQGNNSPLHF	TGTGCCAGCAGTTTACGACAGGGAAATAATTCACCCCTCCACTTT
TRBV11-2	TRBJ1-6	.	.	CAGSLEGHASSYNSPLHF	TGTGCCGGCAGCTTAGAGGGACATGCGAGCTCCTATAATTCACCCCTCCACTTT
TRBV7-2	TRBJ1-2	.	TRBD1	CASSLMTGGVYTF	TGTGCCAGCAGCTTAATGACAGGGGGCGTTTACACCTTC
TRBV3-1	TRBJ2-3	.	.	CASSQARGTADTQYF	TGTGCCAGCAGCCAGGCACGGGGTACCGCAGATACGCAGTATTTT
TRBV27	TRBJ2-3	few	TRBD2	CASSTRGTSAGDTQYF	TGTGCCAGCAGTACACGAGGGACTAGCGCTGGAGATACGCAGTATTTT
TRBV7-9	TRBJ2-5	.	.	CASSYPVGETQYF	TGTGCCAGCAGTTATCCGGTGGGGGAGACCCAGTACTTC
TRBV10-3	TRBJ2-7	.	TRBD2	CAISELAGRSYEQYF	TGTGCCATCAGTGAACTAGCGGGGAGATCCTACGAGCAGTACTTC
TRBV27	TRBJ2-1	few	TRBD2	CASSTSGLAIHEQFF	TGTGCCAGCAGTACCTCTGGACTAGCTATCCATGAGCAGTTCTTC
TRBV4-1	TRBJ2-5	.	.	CASSQAGFETQYF	TGCGCCAGCAGCCAAGCGGGGTTTGAGACCCAGTACTTC
TRBV4-3	TRBJ2-1	.	.	CASSQERTSYNEQFF	TGCGCCAGCAGCCAAGAACGGACCTCCTACAATGAGCAGTTCTTC
TRBV28	TRBJ2-3	.	TRBD2	CASSGTSDGQYF	TGTGCCAGCAGTGGGACTAGCGACGGGCAGTATTTT
TRBV29-1	TRBJ2-7	.	.	CSVEVIAPGFLYNEQYF	TGCAGCGTTGAAGTCATAGCCCCCGGATTCCTATACAATGAGCAGTACTTC
TRBV20-1	TRBJ2-1	.	.	CSARRGVSADNEQFF	TGCAGTGCTAGAAGGGGGGTGTCGGCGGACAATGAGCAGTTCTTC
TRBV15	TRBJ2-1	.	.	CATSSGNEQFF	TGTGCCACCAGCAGCGGGAATGAGCAGTTCTTC
TRBV2	TRBJ2-5	.	.	CASSLWGGPETQYF	TGTGCCAGCAGCTTGTGGGGGGGCCCAGAGACCCAGTACTTC
TRBV5-1	TRBJ2-5	.	TRBD2	CASSLGVAGDQETQYF	TGCGCCAGCAGCTTGGGTGTAGCGGGGGACCAAGAGACCCAGTACTTC
TRBV4-1	TRBJ1-2	.	.	CASSHIQLRSYGYTF	TGCGCCAGCAGCCACATACAGCTTAGGTCTTATGGCTACACCTTC
TRBV7-8	TRBJ2-1	.	TRBD1	CASSYQTGGGVQFF	TGTGCCAGCAGCTACCAGACAGGGGGCGGTGTGCAGTTCTTC
TRBV20-1	TRBJ1-5	many	TRBD1	CSARGDSANQPQHF	TGCAGTGCTAGAGGGGACAGCGCGAATCAGCCCCAGCATTTT
TRBV5-1	TRBJ2-5	few	.	CASSHRRGGRVQETQYF	TGCGCCAGCAGCCACCGCCGGGGTGGAAGGGTCCAAGAGACCCAGTACTTC
TRBV7-8	TRBJ2-7	.	TRBD1	CASSFWGQGAAYEQYF	TGTGCCAGCAGCTTCTGGGGACAGGGGGCGGCCTACGAGCAGTACTTC
TRBV6-6	TRBJ1-2	.	TRBD1	CASSWDREDFRNGYTF	TGTGCCAGCAGTTGGGACAGGGAGGACTTCCGCAATGGCTACACCTTC
TRBV7-2	TRBJ1-1	.	.	CASSLTSTGSSPKAAFF	TGTGCCAGCAGCTTAACTTCCACAGGGTCGTCCCCCAAAGCGGCTTTCTTT
TRBV5-6	TRBJ1-2	few	.	CASTSGQSLLAAPNYGYTF	TGTGCCAGCACCTCGGGCCAGAGCCTATTAGCGGCCCCTAACTATGGCTACACCTTC
TRBV7-2	TRBJ2-1	.	.	CATSPTRTRGSYNEQFF	TGTGCCACCAGCCCGACCAGGACTAGGGGGAGCTACAATGAGCAGTTCTTC
TRBV15	TRBJ2-1	.	TRBD2	CATSRGDSGIFYNEQFF	TGTGCCACCAGCAGAGGGGATAGCGGGATCTTCTACAATGAGCAGTTCTTC
TRBV7-2	TRBJ2-1	.	TRBD2	CAGSTSGGFYNEQFF	TGTGCCGGCAGCACAAGCGGGGGATTTTACAATGAGCAGTTCTTC
TRBV27	TRBJ2-3	.	.	CATSDYSTDTQYF	TGTGCCACCTCGGACTACAGCACAGATACGCAGTATTTT
TRBV19	TRBJ2-7	.	.	CASKGGLLEDEQYF	TGTGCCAGTAAAGGGGGTTTATTAGAGGATGAGCAGTACTTC
TRBV7-2	TRBJ1-1	.	.	CASSLALRPLNTEAFF	TGTGCCAGCAGCTTAGCGCTCCGACCCCTGAACACTGAAGCTTTCTTT
TRBV25-1	TRBJ1-2	once	.	CASSAHGLPRTF	TGTGCCAGCAGTGCCCACGGGCTTCCGCGCACCTTC